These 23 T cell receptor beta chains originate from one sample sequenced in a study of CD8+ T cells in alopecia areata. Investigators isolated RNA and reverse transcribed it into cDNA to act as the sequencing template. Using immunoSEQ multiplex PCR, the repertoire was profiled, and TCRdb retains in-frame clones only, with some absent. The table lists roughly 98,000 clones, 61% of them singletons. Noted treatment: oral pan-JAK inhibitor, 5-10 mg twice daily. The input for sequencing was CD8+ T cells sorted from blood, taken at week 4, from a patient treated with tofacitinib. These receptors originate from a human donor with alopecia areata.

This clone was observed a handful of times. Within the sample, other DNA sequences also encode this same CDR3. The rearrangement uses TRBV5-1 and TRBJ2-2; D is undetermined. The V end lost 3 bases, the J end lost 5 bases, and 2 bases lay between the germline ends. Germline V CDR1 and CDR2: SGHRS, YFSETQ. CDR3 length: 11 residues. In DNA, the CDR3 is TGCGCCAGCAGCTCAACCGGGGAGCTGTTTTTT. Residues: CASSSTGELFF.

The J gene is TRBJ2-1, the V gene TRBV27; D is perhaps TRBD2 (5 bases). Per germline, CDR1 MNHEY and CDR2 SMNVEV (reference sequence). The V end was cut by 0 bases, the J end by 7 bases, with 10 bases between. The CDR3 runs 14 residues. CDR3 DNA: TGTGCCAGCAGTTTATCGAGCCTAGCAAATGAGCAGTTCTTC. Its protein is CASSLSSLANEQFF.

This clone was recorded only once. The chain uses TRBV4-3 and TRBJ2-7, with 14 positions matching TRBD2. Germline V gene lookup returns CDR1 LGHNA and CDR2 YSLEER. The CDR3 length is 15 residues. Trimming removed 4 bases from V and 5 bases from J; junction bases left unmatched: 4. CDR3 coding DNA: TGCGCCAGCAGCCGGTCGGGACTAGCGGGAGACGAGCAGTACTTC. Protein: CASSRSGLAGDEQYF.

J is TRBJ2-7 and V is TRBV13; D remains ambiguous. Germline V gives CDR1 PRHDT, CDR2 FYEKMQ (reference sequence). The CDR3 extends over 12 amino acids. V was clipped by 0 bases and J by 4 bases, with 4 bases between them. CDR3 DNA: TGTGCCAGCAGCTTAGGCAGTTACGAGCAGTACTTC. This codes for CASSLGSYEQYF.

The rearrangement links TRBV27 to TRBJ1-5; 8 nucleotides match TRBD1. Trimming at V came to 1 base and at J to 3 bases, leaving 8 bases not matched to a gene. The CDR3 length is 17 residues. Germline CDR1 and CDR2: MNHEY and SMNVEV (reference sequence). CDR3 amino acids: CASSLLQQGGINQPQHF. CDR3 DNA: TGTGCCAGCAGTTTATTACAACAGGGGGGGATCAATCAGCCCCAGCATTTT.

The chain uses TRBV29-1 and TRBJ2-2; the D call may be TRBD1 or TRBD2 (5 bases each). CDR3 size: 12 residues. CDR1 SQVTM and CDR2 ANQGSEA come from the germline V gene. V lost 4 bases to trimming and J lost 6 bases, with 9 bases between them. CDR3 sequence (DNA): TGCAGCGTTGTTCCGGGGCCCGGGGAGCTGTTTTTT. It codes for CSVVPGPGELFF.

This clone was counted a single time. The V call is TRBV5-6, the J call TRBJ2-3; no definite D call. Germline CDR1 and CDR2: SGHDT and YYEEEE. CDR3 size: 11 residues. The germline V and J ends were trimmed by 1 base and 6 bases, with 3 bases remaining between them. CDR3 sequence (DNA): TGTGCCAGCAGCTTGACGGATACGCAGTATTTT. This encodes CASSLTDTQYF.

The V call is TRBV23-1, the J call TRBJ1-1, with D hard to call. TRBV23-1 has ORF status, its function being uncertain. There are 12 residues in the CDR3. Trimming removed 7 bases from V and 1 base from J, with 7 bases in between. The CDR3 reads CASTPGNTEAFF. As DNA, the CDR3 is TGCGCCAGCACCCCGGGGAACACTGAAGCTTTCTTT.

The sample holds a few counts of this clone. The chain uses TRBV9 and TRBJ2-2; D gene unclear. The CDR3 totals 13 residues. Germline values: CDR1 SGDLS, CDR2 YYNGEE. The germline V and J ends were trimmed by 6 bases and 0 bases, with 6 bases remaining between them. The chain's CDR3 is CASNPTNTGELFF. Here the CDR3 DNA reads TGTGCCAGCAACCCCACGAACACCGGGGAGCTGTTTTTT.

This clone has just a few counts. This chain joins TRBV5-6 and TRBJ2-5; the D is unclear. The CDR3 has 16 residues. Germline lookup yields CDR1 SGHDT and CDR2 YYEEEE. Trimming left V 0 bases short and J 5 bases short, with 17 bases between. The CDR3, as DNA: TGTGCCAGCAGCTTGGCTTCTAGAATAGCCGGGGAGACCCAGTACTTC. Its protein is CASSLASRIAGETQYF.

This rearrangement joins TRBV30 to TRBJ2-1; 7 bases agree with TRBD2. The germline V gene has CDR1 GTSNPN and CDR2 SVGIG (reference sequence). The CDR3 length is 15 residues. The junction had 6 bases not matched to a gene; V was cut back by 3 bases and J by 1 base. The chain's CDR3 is CAWRVDSGSYNEQFF. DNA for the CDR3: TGTGCCTGGAGGGTTGATAGCGGGTCCTACAATGAGCAGTTCTTC.

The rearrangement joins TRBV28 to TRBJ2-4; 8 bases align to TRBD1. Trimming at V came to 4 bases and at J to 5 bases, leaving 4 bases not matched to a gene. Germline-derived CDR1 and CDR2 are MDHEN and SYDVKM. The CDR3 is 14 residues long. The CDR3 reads CASSSGTGENIQYF. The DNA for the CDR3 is TGTGCCAGCAGTTCCGGGACAGGAGAAAACATTCAGTACTTC.

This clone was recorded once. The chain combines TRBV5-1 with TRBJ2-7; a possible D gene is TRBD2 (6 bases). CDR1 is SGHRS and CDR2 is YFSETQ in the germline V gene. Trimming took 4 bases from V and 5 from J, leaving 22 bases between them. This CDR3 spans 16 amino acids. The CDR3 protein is CASSPQTAISGDEQYF. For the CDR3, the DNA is TGCGCCAGCAGCCCACAAACAGCGATCTCGGGGGACGAGCAGTACTTC.

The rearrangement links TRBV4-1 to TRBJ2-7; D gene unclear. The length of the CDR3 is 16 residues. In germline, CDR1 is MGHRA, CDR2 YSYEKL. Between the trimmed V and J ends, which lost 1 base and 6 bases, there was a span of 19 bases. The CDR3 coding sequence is TGCGCCAGCAGCCAAGTCCAACCCGGGTCCGGCGGCGAGCAGTACTTC. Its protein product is CASSQVQPGSGGEQYF.

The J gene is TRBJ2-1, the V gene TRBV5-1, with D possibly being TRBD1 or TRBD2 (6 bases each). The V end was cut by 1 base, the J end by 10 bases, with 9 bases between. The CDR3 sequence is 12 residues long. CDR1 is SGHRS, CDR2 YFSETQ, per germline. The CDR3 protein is CASSLSGAEQFF. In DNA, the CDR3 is TGCGCCAGCAGCTTGTCGGGGGCGGAGCAGTTCTTC.

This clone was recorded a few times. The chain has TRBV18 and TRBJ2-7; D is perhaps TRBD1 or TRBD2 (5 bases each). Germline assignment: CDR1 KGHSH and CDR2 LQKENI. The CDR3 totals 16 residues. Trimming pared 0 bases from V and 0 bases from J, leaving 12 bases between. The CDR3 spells CASSPPAGAVSYEQYF. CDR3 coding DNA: TGTGCCAGCTCACCACCGGCCGGGGCCGTCTCCTACGAGCAGTACTTC.

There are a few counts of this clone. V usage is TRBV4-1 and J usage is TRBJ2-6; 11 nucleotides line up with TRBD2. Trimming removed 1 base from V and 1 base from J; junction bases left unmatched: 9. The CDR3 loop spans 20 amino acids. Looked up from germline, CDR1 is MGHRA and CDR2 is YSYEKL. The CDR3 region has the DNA TGCGCCAGCAGCCAAGTCCGCACTCTAGCGGGAGGATCTGGGGCCAACGTCCTGACTTTC. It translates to CASSQVRTLAGGSGANVLTF.

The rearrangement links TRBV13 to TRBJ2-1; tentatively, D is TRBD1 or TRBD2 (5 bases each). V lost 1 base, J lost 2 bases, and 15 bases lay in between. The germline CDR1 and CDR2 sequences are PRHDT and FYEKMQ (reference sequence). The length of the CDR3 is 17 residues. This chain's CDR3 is CASSLEGQDGTYNEQFF. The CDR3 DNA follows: TGTGCCAGCAGCTTAGAGGGGCAAGACGGGACCTACAATGAGCAGTTCTTC.

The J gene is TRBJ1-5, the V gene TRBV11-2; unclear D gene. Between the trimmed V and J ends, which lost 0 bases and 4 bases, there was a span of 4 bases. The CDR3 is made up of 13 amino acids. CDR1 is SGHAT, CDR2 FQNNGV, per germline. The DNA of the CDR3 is TGTGCCAGCAGCTTAGAGTTAAATCAGCCCCAGCATTTT. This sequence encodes CASSLELNQPQHF.

The CDR3 DNA reads TGCAGCGTGGCCGGGACAGGGCCCTACGAGCAGTACTTC. It is translated as CSVAGTGPYEQYF. The chain has TRBV29-1 and TRBJ2-7, with 9 bases that match TRBD1. V gave up 6 bases and J gave up 2 bases; unmatched junction bases: 5. The germline V gene has CDR1 SQVTM and CDR2 ANQGSEA. The CDR3 is 13 amino acids.

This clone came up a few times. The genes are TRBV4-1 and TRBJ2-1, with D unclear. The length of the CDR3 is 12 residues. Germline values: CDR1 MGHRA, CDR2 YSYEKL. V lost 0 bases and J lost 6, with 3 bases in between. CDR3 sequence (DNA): TGCGCCAGCAGCCAAGATCTCAATGAGCAGTTCTTC. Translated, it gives CASSQDLNEQFF.

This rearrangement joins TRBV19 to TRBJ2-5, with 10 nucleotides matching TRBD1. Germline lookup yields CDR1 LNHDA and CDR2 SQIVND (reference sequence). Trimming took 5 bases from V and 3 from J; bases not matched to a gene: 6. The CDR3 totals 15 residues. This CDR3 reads CASSWSGTGEETQYF. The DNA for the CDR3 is TGTGCCAGTAGTTGGTCCGGGACAGGGGAAGAGACCCAGTACTTC.

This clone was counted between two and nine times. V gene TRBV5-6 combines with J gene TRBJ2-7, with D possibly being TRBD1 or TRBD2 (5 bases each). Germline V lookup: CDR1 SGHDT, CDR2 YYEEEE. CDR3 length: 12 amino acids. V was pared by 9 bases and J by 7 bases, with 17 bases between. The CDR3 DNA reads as TGTGCCACGTCCGCCAGGGCGGGTGAGCAGTACTTC. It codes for CATSARAGEQYF.